These 31 T cell receptor beta chains were all obtained from the same sample, sequenced in a study of T cells in Graves' hyperthyroidism and ophthalmopathy. RNA transcripts yielded amplified TCR beta CDR3 regions. The HTBI primer set drove a first-round RT-PCR of the TCR CDR3. TCRdb itself ran the multiplex PCR reads through MiXCR, one entry per CDR3 protein. The sample lists around 760,000 distinct CDR3 sequences; 35% were seen once. Input material: blood. Receptor source: a woman in her forties with Graves' hyperthyroidism.

The chain has TRBV12-3 or TRBV12-4 and TRBJ2-7, with 14 positions matching TRBD2. The CDR3 contains 18 residues. With 6 bases clipped from V and 3 bases from J, the junction kept 13 bases outside the gene matches. The CDR3 DNA sequence: TGTGCCAGCAGCCCCACCGGGACTAGCGGGAGAATTTGCTACGAGCAGTACTTC. Its protein is CASSPTGTSGRICYEQYF.

Remarks on this clonotype: This sequence may be a read error, since a much larger clone differs from it by one base. V usage is TRBV19 and J usage is TRBJ2-7, with 8 bases identical to TRBD1. Germline-derived CDR1 and CDR2 are LNHDA and SQIVND (reference sequence). The CDR3 contains 15 residues. V was pared by 3 bases and J by 2 bases, with 6 bases of the junction left unmatched. As DNA, the CDR3 is TGTGCCAGTAGTATGCGCGAGACAGGGGCCTACGAGCAGTACTTC. Protein: CASSMRETGAYEQYF.

There are many counts of this clonotype. V usage is TRBV12-3 or TRBV12-4 and J usage is TRBJ1-6; 7 bases line up with TRBD1. V lost 6 bases, J lost 5 bases, and 7 bases stayed unmatched. The CDR3 is 15 amino acids. The CDR3, as DNA: TGTGCCAGCAGCCGTAATACAGGGGATAATTCACCCCTCCACTTT. Translated: CASSRNTGDNSPLHF.

This clonotype was observed many times. The chain has TRBV7-9 and TRBJ2-7, with 7 positions matching TRBD2. Germline V CDR1 and CDR2: SEHNR, FQNEAQ (reference sequence). The CDR3 sequence is 14 residues long. With 4 bases clipped from V and 3 bases from J, the junction kept 6 bases outside the gene matches. CDR3 sequence: CASSWGGTNYEQYF. The CDR3 DNA sequence: TGTGCCAGCAGCTGGGGGGGTACTAACTACGAGCAGTACTTC.

This clonotype was seen at least ten times. The chain has TRBV13 and TRBJ2-7; TRBD1 matches at 10 bases. There are 16 residues in the CDR3. Germline V gene sequence: CDR1 PRHDT, CDR2 FYEKMQ (reference sequence). V shed 5 bases, J shed 5 bases, and the junction held 12 bases outside the gene matches. The CDR3 reads CASSLRIGQGVNEQYF. The CDR3 DNA reads TGTGCCAGCAGCCTCCGCATTGGACAGGGGGTAAACGAGCAGTACTTC.

This clonotype came up a few times. The genes are TRBV5-1 and TRBJ1-1; D is perhaps TRBD1 (5 bases). Trimming cost V 0 bases and J 4 bases, with 13 bases left between them. Germline CDR1 and CDR2: SGHRS and YFSETQ. The CDR3 contains 15 residues. The DNA of the CDR3 is TGCGCCAGCAGCTTGGCCGAGGGGAGGGCCACTGAAGCTTTCTTT. It is translated as CASSLAEGRATEAFF.

The table lists this clonotype with many counts. This rearrangement joins TRBV20-1 to TRBJ2-5; D not resolved. With 4 bases removed from V and 1 base from J, the gap between germline ends came to 10 bases. The germline V gene has CDR1 DFQATT and CDR2 SNEGSKA (reference sequence). The CDR3 loop spans 13 amino acids. The CDR3 loop is CSATGRPQETQYF. The CDR3 DNA follows: TGCAGTGCTACCGGGCGGCCCCAAGAGACCCAGTACTTC.

This clonotype occurred a few times. The chain recombines TRBV12-3 or TRBV12-4 with TRBJ2-2; D call uncertain. The V end was cut by 3 bases, the J end by 8 bases, with 10 bases between. The CDR3 runs to 13 residues. CDR3 DNA sequence: TGTGCCAGCAGTTTGCAGCAGGCGGGGGAGCTGTTTTTT. This codes for CASSLQQAGELFF.

This clonotype showed up many times. The V and J genes are TRBV13 and TRBJ2-5; D is uncertain. This CDR3 is built from 13 residues. The germline gives CDR1 PRHDT, CDR2 FYEKMQ (reference sequence). Trimming took off 1 base at V and 5 bases at J, with 8 bases between the two ends. The CDR3 reads CASSLAVGETQYF. The CDR3 bases are TGTGCCAGCAGCTTAGCAGTGGGGGAGACCCAGTACTTC.

This clonotype was found a few times. This chain uses TRBV11-2 with TRBJ2-2; D gene uncertain. This CDR3 is built from 15 residues. The germline CDR1 and CDR2 sequences are SGHAT and FQNNGV. With 2 bases removed from V and 4 bases from J, the gap between germline ends came to 11 bases. CDR3: CASSLSRTVTGELFF. In DNA form, the CDR3 reads TGTGCCAGCAGCTTATCTAGAACGGTCACCGGGGAGCTGTTTTTT.

This clonotype has a count of ten or more. The genes are TRBV2 and TRBJ1-5; 11 nucleotides line up with TRBD1. The germline CDR1 and CDR2 sequences are SNHLY and FYNNEI. V gave up 5 bases and J gave up 7 bases; unmatched junction bases: 10. This CDR3 contains 16 residues. The CDR3 sequence is CASSFGQGAPRQPQHF. DNA of the CDR3: TGTGCCAGCAGTTTTGGACAGGGGGCGCCCAGACAGCCCCAGCATTTT.

This clonotype was recorded only once. The CDR3 reads CSARVLGGQNNEQFF. Written as DNA, the CDR3 is TGCAGTGCTAGAGTGCTGGGGGGACAGAACAATGAGCAGTTCTTC. This chain uses TRBV20-1 with TRBJ2-1; D possibly corresponds to TRBD1 (7 bases). V was shortened by 1 base and J by 5 bases, with 15 bases between the two germline ends. The CDR3 is 15 amino acids. The germline V gene encodes CDR1 DFQATT and CDR2 SNEGSKA (reference sequence).

This clonotype was counted at least ten times. The chain combines TRBV20-1 with TRBJ1-2, with TRBD1 identical over 7 bases. Losses at the gene ends were 5 bases for V and 6 bases for J; bases not matched to a gene: 6. The CDR3 runs 12 residues. Germline V gene sequence: CDR1 DFQATT, CDR2 SNEGSKA (reference sequence). CDR3 coding DNA: TGCAGTGCTGCCGAAGGGGGCGATGGCTACACCTTC. It yields the protein CSAAEGGDGYTF.

This clonotype was counted between two and nine times. This chain uses TRBV6-6 with TRBJ2-3; D is ambiguous. Trimming shortened V by 0 bases and J by 8 bases, and 6 bases separated the two germline ends. This CDR3 contains 12 residues. Germline V gives CDR1 MNHNY, CDR2 SVGAGI (reference sequence). This CDR3 is CASSYSTGTQYF. The CDR3 region has the DNA TGTGCCAGCAGTTACTCAACGGGTACGCAGTATTTT.

There are a few counts of this clonotype. The chain couples TRBV28 to TRBJ2-6, with 12 positions matching TRBD1. There are 19 residues in the CDR3. J gave up 2 bases and V 6 bases, and 11 bases lay outside the gene matches. CDR1 and CDR2 from the germline V gene are MDHEN and SYDVKM. CDR3 in amino acids: CASSPVGTGGAAGANVLTF. The CDR3 nucleotides read TGTGCCAGCAGCCCGGTTGGGACAGGGGGCGCGGCTGGGGCCAACGTCCTGACTTTC.

This clonotype has just a few counts. The V and J genes are TRBV11-2 and TRBJ2-3; D is undetermined. Trimming pared 1 base from V and 0 bases from J, leaving 5 bases between. This CDR3 spans 14 amino acids. The germline V gene has CDR1 SGHAT and CDR2 FQNNGV. The CDR3 here is CASSLGYSTDTQYF. CDR3 coding DNA: TGTGCCAGCAGCTTAGGATACAGCACAGATACGCAGTATTTT.

The rearrangement joins TRBV20-1 to TRBJ2-7; D possibly uses TRBD1 or TRBD2 (5 bases each). Germline CDR1 is DFQATT and CDR2 is SNEGSKA (reference sequence). CDR3 length equals 17 residues. The V and J ends lost 0 bases and 0 bases respectively, with 18 bases between them. The DNA of the CDR3 is TGCAGTGCTAGAGATCTTCTCGTTACGGGACCCTCCTACGAGCAGTACTTC. Translation gives CSARDLLVTGPSYEQYF.

This clonotype occurred many times. The genes are TRBV7-8 and TRBJ1-5; D gene unclear. CDR3 length: 15 residues. From germline, CDR1 is SGHVS and CDR2 FQNEAQ. With 5 bases removed from V and 0 bases from J, the gap between germline ends came to 11 bases. The CDR3: CASSRTVHSNQPQHF. In nucleotides, the CDR3 is TGTGCCAGCAGCAGGACTGTACATAGCAATCAGCCCCAGCATTTT.

There are many counts of this clonotype. The chain is built from TRBV9 and TRBJ2-5, with D possibly TRBD1 on 5 matching bases. Trimming pared 4 bases from V and 4 bases from J, leaving 17 bases between. CDR1 and CDR2 (germline): SGDLS, YYNGEE. The CDR3 has 15 amino acids. In DNA form, the CDR3 reads TGTGCCAGCAGCCCCAGGCAGGGTACCGGAGAGACCCAGTACTTC. Translating it yields CASSPRQGTGETQYF.

The genes are TRBV7-2 and TRBJ1-1, with 8 positions matching TRBD1. Per the germline V gene, CDR1 is SGHTA and CDR2 is FQGNSA. After removal of 5 bases from V and 8 bases from J, the junction contained 7 bases not matched to a gene. The CDR3 totals 13 residues. CDR3 nucleotides: TGTGCCAGCAGCCCGGACAGGGCGGACGAAGCTTTCTTT. Residues: CASSPDRADEAFF.

About this clonotype: A read error may be the cause here, since a much bigger clone is one base away. The chain carries TRBV7-2 and TRBJ2-7; no definite D call. The DNA end lines up better with TRBJ2-1; the J call may be wrong. This CDR3 has 13 residues. The germline CDR1 and CDR2 sequences are SGHTA and FQGNSA. This CDR3 reads CASSFNPPHEQFF. In DNA, the CDR3 is TGTGCCAGCAGCTTCAATCCCCCGCACGAGCAGTTCTTC.

The chain couples TRBV5-6 to TRBJ2-7; D unclear. The J call is doubtful: the DNA matches TRBJ2-1 better. Germline CDR1 and CDR2: SGHDT and YYEEEE. The CDR3 consists of 15 residues. In DNA, the CDR3 is TGTGCCAGCAGCTTGGGGGTGGCTAGTTGGAATGAGCAGTTCTTC. Translated: CASSLGVASWNEQFF.

There are a few counts of this clonotype. This chain joins TRBV7-3 and TRBJ2-5; perhaps TRBD1 as D (6 bases). This CDR3 comprises 14 residues. Germline CDR1 is SGHTA and CDR2 is FQGTGA. The V end was cut by 5 bases, the J end by 2 bases, with 12 bases between. The CDR3 DNA follows: TGTGCCAGCAGCCGGGATGGACAGCAAGAGACCCAGTACTTC. As protein: CASSRDGQQETQYF.

This clonotype was seen at least ten times. CDR3 protein: CAISELSGNTIYF. Written as DNA, the CDR3 is TGTGCCATCAGTGAGCTCTCTGGAAACACCATATATTTT. The chain uses TRBV10-3 and TRBJ1-3; D unclear. The CDR3 is made up of 13 amino acids. Between the trimmed V and J ends, which lost 2 bases and 0 bases, there was a span of 2 bases. Looked up from germline, CDR1 is ENHRY and CDR2 is SYGVKD.

V gene TRBV4-1 combines with J gene TRBJ1-4; possibly TRBD1 for D (6 bases). CDR1 and CDR2 (germline): MGHRA, YSYEKL. The V end was cut by 2 bases, the J end by 4 bases, with 11 bases between. The CDR3 spans 15 residues. CDR3: CASSQPGHLNEKLFF. The DNA of the CDR3 is TGCGCCAGCAGCCAACCGGGACACCTTAATGAAAAACTGTTTTTT.

As to this clonotype: Germline is not matched at one junction end, which may reflect a read error. The chain couples TRBV7-3 to TRBJ2-7; possibly TRBD1 or TRBD2 for D (5 bases each). Germline V CDR1 and CDR2: SGHTA, FQGTGA. The length of the CDR3 is 16 residues. CDR3 in DNA: TGCGCCAGCAGCCAAGATGACCGAGGGACCCTCTACGAGCAGTACTTC. This encodes CASSQDDRGTLYEQYF.

The gene calls are TRBV7-2 and TRBJ2-7, with a possible D match to TRBD1 (6 bases). Germline-derived CDR1 and CDR2 are SGHTA and FQGNSA. The ends were cut back, 5 bases at V and 6 bases at J, with 17 bases in the middle. This CDR3 contains 14 residues. CDR3 loop: CASSPVRQASEQYF. CDR3 coding DNA: TGTGCCAGCAGCCCCGTTCGACAGGCCTCCGAGCAGTACTTC. Looking up the rest from reference TRBV7-2 and TRBJ2-7 gives the full variable domain: GAGVSQSPSNKVTEKGKDVELRCDPISGHTALYWYRQSLGQGLEFLIYFQGNSAPDKSGLPSDRFSAERTGGSVSTLTIQRTQQEDSAVYLCASSPVRQASEQYFGPGTRLTVT.

This clonotype was observed once. CDR3 bases: TGTGCCAGCAGCCTAGGGGTGAATGAAGCTTTCTTT. This gives the protein CASSLGVNEAFF. The chain combines TRBV3-1 with TRBJ1-1; D perhaps matches TRBD1 (5 bases). CDR3 size: 12 residues. Germline values: CDR1 LGHDT, CDR2 YNNKEL (reference sequence). V dropped 4 bases and J dropped 7 bases, with 10 bases sitting between them.

The rearrangement links TRBV7-6 to TRBJ1-6; 7 positions agree with TRBD1. Germline CDR1 and CDR2: SGHVS and FNYEAQ. V gave up 6 bases and J gave up 9 bases; unmatched junction bases: 8. The CDR3 is 14 residues long. The CDR3 loop reads CASSHRQGSSPLHF. CDR3 nucleotides: TGTGCCAGCAGTCACAGACAGGGTAGTTCACCCCTCCACTTT.

Worth noting for this clonotype: Sequence at one end of the junction differs from germline and may be a read error. The gene calls are TRBV12-3 or TRBV12-4 and TRBJ2-7, with 8 bases aligning to TRBD1. There are 14 residues in the CDR3. The CDR3 sequence: CASSRDRGTYEQCF. CDR3 sequence (DNA): TGTGCCAGCAGTCGAGACAGGGGTACCTACGAGCAGTGCTTC.

This clonotype was recorded at least ten times. This chain joins TRBV7-2 and TRBJ2-5; D may be TRBD1 or TRBD2 (5 bases each). V was clipped by 3 bases and J by 0 bases, with 8 bases between them. Germline-derived CDR1 and CDR2 are SGHTA and FQGNSA. This CDR3 contains 14 residues. CDR3 sequence: CASSLRGYQETQYF. The CDR3 coding sequence is TGTGCCAGCAGCTTGAGGGGATACCAAGAGACCCAGTACTTC.